The T cell receptor (beta chain) under discussion was sequenced for a study of blood T cell repertoires in COVID-19. On the study more broadly: COVID-19 samples collected from the United States, Italy and Spain covered acute and convalescent phases.

Repertoires were generated with immunoSEQ multiplex PCR, while TCRdb's copy carries only in-frame clones and drops some. In the table there are under 250,000 clones, approximately 85% of which are singletons. Germline CDR1 reads MNHEY; CDR2 reads SVGEGT. The V and J ends lost 2 bases and 5 bases respectively, with 6 bases between them. The CDR3 is 12 amino acids. This clone was found once. The chain couples TRBV6-2 or TRBV6-3 to TRBJ2-5; a weak D match, TRBD2 (5 bases). Sequences were obtained from peripheral blood. The source of this sequence is a woman aged 80 or over with COVID-19, enrolled during active disease. The CDR3 DNA reads TGTGCCAGCAGTTACGGGGAGGAGACCCAGTACTTC. Translated, it gives CASSYGEETQYF.